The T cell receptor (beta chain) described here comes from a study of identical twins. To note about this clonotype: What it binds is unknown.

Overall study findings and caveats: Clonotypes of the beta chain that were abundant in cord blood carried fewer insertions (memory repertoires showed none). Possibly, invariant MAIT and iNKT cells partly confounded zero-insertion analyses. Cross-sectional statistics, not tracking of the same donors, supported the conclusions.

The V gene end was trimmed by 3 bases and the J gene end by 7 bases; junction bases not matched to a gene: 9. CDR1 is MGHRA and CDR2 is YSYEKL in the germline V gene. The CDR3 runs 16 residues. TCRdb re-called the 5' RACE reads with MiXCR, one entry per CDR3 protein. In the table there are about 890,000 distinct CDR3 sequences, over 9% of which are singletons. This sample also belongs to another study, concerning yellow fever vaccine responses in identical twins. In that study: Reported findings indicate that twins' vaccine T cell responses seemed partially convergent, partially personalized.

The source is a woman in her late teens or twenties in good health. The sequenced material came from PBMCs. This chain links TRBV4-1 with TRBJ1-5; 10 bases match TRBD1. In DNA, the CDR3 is TGCGCCAGCAGCCAGCCCGGGACAGGGGTTGGGCAGCCCCAGCATTTT. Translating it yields CASSQPGTGVGQPQHF.